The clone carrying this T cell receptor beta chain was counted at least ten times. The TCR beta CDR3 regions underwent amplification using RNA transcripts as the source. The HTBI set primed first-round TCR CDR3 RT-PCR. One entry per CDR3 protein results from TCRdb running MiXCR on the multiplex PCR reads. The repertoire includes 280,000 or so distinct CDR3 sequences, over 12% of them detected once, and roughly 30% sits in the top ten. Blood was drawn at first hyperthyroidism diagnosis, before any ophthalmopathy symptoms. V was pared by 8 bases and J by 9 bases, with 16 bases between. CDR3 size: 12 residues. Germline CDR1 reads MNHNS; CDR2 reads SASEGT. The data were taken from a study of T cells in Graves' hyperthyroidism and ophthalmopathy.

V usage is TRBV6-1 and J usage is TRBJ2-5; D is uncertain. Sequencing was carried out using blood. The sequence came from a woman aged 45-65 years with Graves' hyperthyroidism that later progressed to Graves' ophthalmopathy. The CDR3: CASHGLLISQYF. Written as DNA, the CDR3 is TGTGCCAGCCATGGGCTCCTCATCTCCCAGTACTTC.